This T cell receptor beta chain appears in the sequencing data of a study of blood T cell repertoires in COVID-19. At the level of the study: Acute and convalescent COVID-19 samples came from the United States, Italy and Spain. In each case, the material was cDNA or gDNA derived from T cells, B-cell-depleted T cells, or PBMCs.

In the original analysis: Reference gene primer amplification in the assay estimated nucleated cell counts. Method: immunoSEQ multiplex PCR; TCRdb's copy keeps in-frame clones and lacks some. D and trimming come from the DNA, and the V and J calls and clone size come from that table. The table has some 150,000 clones, about four fifths seen once. CDR1 SEHNR and CDR2 FQNEAQ come from the germline V gene (reference sequence). Trimming took off 4 bases at V and 4 bases at J, with 21 bases between the two ends. This CDR3 comprises 17 residues. The gene calls are TRBV7-9 and TRBJ2-3, with a weak D call TRBD2 (6 bases). The sequencing sample was made of peripheral blood. The TCR comes from an older woman with acute or convalescent COVID-19. CDR3 sequence reads: CASSSVEGSSEADTQYF. CDR3 nucleotide sequence: TGTGCCAGCAGCTCAGTGGAGGGAAGTAGTGAGGCAGATACGCAGTATTTT.